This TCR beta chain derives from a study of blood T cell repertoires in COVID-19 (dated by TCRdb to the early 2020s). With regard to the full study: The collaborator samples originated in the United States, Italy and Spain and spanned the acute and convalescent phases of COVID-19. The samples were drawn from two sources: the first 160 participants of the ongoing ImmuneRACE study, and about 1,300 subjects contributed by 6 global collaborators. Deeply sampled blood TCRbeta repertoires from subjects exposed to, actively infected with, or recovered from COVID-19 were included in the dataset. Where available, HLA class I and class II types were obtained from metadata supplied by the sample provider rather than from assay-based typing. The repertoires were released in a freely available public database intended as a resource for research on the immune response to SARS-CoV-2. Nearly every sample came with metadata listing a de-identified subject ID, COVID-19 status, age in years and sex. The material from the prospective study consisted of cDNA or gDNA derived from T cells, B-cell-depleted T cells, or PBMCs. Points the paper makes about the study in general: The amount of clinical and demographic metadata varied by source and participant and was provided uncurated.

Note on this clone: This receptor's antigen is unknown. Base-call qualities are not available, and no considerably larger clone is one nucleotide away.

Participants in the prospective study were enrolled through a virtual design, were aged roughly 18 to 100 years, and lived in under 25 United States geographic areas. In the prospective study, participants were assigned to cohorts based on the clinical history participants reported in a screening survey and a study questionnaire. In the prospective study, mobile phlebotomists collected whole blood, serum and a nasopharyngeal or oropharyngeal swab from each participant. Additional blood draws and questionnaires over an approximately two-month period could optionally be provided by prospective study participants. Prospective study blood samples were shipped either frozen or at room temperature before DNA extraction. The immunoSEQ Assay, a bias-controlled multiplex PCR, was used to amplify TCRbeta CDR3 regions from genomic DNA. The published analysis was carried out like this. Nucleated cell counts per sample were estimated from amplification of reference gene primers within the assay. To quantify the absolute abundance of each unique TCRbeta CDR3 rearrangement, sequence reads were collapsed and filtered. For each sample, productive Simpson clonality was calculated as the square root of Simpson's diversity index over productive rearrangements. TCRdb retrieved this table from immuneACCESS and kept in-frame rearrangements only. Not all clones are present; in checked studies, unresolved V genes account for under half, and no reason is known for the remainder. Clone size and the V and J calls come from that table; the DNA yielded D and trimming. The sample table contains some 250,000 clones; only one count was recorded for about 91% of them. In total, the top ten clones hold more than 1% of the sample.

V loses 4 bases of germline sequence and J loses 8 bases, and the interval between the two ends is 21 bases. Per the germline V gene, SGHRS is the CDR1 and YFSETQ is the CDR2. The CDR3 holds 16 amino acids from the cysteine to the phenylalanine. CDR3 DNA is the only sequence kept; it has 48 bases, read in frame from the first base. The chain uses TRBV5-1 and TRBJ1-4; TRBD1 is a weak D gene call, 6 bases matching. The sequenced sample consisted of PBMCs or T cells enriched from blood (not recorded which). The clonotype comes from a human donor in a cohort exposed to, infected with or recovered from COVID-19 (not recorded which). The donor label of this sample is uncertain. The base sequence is TGCGCCAGCAGCCGAATTGGGGGACATTTCACAGAAAAACTGTTTTTT. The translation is CASSRIGGHFTEKLFF.